The entry below describes one TCR beta chain. All enrollees were roughly 18 to 100 years old and from fewer than 25 US areas. Participant reports of clinical history set cohort assignment. The sample comes from a study of blood T cell repertoires in COVID-19. Looking at the study overall: Some COVID-19 samples were acute and others convalescent; all came from the United States, Italy and Spain.

After removal of 8 bases from V and 8 bases from J, the junction contained 7 bases not matched to a gene. Germline CDR1 MDHEN, CDR2 SYDVKM. There are 12 residues in the CDR3. Data came from immunoSEQ multiplex PCR; TCRdb stores just in-frame clones and leaves some out. Among under 250,000 clones, 80% to 90% were seen once, and the ten largest hold approximately 3.4%. Sequencing was done on a sample of PBMCs or T cells enriched from blood (not recorded which). The TCR originated in a woman between 18 and 30 years old in a cohort exposed to, infected with or recovered from COVID-19 (not recorded which). The chain is built from TRBV28 and TRBJ1-2, with 8 nucleotides matching TRBD1. The CDR3 bases are TGTGCCAGCGTCGGACAGGGTTGGGGCTACACCTTC. Translated, it gives CASVGQGWGYTF.